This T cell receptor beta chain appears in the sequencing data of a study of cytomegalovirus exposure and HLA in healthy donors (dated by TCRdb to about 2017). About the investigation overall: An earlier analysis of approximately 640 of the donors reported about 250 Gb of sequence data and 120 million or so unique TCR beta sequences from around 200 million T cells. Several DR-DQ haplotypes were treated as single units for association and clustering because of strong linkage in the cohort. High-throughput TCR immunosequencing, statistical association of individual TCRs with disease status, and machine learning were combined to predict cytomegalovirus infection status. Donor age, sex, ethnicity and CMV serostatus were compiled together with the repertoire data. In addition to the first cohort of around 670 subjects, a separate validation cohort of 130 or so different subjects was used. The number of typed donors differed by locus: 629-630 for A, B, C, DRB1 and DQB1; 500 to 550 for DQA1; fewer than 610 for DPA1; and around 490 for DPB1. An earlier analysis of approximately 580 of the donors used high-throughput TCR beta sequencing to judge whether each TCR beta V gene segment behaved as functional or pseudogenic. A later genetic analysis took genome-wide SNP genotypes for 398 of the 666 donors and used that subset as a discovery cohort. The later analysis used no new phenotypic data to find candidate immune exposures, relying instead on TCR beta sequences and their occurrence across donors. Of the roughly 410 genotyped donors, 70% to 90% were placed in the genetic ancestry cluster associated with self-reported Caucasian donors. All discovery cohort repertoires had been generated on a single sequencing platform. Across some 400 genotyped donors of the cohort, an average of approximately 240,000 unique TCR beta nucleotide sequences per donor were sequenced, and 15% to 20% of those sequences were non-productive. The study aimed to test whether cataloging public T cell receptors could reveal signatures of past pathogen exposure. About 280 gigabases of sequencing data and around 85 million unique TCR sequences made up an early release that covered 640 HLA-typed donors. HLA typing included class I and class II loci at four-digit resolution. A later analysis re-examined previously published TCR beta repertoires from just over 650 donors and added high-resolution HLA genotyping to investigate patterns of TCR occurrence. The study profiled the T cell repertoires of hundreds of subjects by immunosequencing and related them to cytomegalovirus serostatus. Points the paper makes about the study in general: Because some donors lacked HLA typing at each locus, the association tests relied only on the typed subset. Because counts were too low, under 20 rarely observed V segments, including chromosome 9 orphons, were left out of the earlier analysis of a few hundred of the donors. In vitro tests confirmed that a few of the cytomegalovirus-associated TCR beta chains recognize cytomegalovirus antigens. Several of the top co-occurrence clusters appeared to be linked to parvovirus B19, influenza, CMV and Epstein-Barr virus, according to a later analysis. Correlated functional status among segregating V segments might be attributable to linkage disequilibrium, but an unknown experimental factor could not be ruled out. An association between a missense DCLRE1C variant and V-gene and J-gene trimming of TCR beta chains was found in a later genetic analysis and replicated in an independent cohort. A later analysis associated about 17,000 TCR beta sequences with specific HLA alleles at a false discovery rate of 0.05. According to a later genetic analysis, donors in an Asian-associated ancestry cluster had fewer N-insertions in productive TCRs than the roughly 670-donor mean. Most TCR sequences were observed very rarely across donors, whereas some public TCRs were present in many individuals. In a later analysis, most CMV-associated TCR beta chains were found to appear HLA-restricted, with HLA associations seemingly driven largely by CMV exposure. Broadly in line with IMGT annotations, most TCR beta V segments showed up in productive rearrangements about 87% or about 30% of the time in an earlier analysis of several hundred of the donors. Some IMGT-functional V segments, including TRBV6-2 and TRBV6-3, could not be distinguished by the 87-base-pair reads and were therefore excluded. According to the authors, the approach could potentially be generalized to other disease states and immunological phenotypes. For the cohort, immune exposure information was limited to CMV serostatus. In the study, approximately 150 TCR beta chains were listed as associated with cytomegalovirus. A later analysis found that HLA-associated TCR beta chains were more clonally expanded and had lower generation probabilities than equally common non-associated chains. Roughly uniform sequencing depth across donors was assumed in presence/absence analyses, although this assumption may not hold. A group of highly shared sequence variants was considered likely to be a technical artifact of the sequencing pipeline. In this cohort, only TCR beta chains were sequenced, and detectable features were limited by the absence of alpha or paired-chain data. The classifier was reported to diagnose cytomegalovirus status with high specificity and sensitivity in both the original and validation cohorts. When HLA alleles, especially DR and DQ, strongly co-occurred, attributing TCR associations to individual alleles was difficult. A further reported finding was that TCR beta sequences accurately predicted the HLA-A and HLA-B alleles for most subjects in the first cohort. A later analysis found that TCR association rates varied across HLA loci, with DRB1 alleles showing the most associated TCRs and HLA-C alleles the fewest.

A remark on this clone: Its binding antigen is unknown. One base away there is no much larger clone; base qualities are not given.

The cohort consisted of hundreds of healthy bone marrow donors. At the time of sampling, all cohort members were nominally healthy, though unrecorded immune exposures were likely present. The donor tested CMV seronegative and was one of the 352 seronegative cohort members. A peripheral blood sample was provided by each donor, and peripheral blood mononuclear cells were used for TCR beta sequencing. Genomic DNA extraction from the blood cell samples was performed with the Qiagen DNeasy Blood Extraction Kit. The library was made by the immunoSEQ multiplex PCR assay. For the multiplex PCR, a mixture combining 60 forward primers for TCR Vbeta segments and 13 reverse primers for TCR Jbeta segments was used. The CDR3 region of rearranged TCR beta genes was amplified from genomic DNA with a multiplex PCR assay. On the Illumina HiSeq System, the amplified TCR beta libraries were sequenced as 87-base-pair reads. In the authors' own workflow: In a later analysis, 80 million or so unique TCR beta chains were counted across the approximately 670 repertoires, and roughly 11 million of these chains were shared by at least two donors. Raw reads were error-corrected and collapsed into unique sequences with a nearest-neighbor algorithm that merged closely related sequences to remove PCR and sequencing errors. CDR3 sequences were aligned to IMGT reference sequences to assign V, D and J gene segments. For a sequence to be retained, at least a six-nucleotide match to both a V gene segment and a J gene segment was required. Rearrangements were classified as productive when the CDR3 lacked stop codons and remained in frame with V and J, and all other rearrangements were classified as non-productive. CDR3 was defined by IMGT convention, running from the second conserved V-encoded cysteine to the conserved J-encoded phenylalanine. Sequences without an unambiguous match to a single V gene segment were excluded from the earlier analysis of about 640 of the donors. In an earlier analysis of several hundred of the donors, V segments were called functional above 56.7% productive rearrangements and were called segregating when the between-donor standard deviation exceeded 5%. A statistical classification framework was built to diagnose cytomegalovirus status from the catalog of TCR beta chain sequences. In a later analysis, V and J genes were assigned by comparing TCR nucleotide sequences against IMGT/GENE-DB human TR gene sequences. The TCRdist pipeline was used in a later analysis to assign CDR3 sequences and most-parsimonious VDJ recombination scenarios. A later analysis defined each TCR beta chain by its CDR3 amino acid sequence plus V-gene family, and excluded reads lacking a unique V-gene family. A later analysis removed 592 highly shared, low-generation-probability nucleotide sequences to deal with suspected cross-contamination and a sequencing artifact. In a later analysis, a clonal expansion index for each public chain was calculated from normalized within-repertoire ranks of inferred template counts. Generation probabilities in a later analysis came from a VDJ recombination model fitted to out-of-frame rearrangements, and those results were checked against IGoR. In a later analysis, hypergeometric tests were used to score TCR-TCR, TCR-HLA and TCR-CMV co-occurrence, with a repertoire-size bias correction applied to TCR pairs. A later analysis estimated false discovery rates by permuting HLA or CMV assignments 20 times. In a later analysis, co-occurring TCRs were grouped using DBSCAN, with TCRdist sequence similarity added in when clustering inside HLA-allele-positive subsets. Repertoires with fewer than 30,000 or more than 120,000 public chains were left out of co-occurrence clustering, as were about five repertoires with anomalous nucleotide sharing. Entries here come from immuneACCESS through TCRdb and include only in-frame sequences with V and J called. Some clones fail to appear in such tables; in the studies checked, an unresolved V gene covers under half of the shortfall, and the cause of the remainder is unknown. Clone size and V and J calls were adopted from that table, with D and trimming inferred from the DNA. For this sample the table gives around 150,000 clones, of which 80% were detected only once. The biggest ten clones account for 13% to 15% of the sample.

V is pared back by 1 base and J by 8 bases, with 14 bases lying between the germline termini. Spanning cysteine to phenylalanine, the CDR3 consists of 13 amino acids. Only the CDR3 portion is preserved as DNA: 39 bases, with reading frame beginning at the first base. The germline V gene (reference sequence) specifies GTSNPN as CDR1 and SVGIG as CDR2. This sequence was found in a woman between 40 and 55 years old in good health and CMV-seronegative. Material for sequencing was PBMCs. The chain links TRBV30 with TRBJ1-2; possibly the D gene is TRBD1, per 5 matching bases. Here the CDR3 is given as CAWSASTGEGYTF. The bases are TGTGCCTGGAGTGCGTCTACGGGGGAAGGCTACACCTTC.